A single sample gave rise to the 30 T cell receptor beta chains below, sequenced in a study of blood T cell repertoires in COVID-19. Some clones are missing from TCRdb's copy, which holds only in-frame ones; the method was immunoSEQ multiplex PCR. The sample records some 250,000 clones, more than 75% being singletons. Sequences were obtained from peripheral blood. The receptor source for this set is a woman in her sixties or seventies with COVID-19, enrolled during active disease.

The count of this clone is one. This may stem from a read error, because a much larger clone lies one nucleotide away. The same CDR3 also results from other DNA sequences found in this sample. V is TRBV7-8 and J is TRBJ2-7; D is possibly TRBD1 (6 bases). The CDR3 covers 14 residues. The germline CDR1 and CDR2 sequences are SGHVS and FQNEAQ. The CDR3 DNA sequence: TGCGCCAGCAGTCGGAGAGGCAGGGGCTACGAGCAGTACTTC. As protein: CASSRRGRGYEQYF.

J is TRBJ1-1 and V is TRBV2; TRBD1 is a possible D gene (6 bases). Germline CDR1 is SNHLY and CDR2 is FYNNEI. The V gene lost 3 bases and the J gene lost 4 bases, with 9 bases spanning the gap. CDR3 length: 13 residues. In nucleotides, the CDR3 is TGTGCCAGCAGTGAGGAAGGGGGCACTGAAGCTTTCTTT. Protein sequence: CASSEEGGTEAFF. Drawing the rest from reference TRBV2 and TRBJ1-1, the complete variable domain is EPEVTQTPSHQVTQMGQEVILRCVPISNHLYFYWYRQILGQKVEFLVSFYNNEISEKSEIFDDQFSVERPDGSNFTLKIRSTKLEDSAMYFCASSEEGGTEAFFGQGTRLTVV.

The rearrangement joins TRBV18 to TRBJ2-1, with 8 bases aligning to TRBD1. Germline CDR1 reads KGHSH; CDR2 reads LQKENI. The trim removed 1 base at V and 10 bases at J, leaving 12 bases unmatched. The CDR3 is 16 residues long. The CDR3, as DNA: TGTGCCAGCTCACCACGGTTAGGGCAGGGGGCTCGGGAGCAGTTCTTC. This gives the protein CASSPRLGQGAREQFF.

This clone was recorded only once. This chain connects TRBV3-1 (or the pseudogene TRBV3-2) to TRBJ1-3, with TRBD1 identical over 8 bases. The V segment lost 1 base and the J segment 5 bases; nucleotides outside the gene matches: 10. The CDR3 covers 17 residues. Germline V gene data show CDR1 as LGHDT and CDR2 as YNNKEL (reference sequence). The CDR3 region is CASSQVDFGTGRNTIYF. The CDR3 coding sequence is TGTGCCAGCAGCCAAGTGGACTTCGGGACAGGCAGAAACACCATATATTTT.

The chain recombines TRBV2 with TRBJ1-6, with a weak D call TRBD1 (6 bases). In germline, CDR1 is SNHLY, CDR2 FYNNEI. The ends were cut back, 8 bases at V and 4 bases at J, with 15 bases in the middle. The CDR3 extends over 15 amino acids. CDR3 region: CASSATGLYNSPLHF. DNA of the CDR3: TGTGCCAGCTCGGCTACAGGGTTATATAATTCACCCCTCCACTTT.

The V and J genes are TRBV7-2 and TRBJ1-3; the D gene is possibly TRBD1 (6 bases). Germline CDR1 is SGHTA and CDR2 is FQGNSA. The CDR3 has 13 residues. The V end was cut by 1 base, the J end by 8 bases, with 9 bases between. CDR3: CASSLGQVDTIYF. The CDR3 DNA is TGTGCCAGCAGCTTAGGACAGGTAGACACCATATATTTT.

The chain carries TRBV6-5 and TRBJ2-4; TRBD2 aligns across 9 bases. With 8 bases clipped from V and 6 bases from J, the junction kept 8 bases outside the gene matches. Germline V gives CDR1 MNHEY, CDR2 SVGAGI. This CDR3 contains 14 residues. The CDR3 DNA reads TGTGCCAGCCAGAGTAGCGGGAGACTAAACATTCAGTACTTC. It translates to CASQSSGRLNIQYF.

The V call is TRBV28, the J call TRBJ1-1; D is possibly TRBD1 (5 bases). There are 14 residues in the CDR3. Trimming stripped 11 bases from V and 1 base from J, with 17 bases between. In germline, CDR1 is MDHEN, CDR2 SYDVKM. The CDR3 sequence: CAHSIGARNTEAFF. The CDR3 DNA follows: TGTGCCCACTCCATAGGGGCAAGGAACACTGAAGCTTTCTTT.

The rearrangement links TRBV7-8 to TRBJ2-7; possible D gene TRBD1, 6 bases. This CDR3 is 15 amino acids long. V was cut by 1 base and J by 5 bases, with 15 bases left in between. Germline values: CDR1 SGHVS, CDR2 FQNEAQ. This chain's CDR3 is CASSLDGGPGDEQYF. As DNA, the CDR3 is TGTGCCAGCAGCTTAGATGGGGGCCCTGGGGACGAGCAGTACTTC.

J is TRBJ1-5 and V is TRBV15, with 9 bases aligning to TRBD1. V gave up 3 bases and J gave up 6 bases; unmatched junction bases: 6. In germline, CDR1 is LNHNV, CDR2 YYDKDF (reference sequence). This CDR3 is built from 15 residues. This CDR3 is CATSSWDRAVQPQHF. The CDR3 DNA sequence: TGTGCCACCAGCAGCTGGGACAGGGCCGTTCAGCCCCAGCATTTT.

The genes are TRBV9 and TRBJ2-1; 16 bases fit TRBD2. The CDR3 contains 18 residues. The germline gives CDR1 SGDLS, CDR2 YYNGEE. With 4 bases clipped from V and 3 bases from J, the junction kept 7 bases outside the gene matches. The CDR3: CASSPQGLAGGFYNEQFF. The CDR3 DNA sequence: TGTGCCAGCAGCCCTCAGGGACTAGCGGGAGGGTTCTACAATGAGCAGTTCTTC.

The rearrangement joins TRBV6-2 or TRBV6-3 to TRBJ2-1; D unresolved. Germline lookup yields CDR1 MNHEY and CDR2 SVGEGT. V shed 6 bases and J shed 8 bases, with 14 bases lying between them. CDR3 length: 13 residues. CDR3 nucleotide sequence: TGTGCCAGCAGCGACACCACCCAGTATGAGCAGTTCTTC. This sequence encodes CASSDTTQYEQFF.

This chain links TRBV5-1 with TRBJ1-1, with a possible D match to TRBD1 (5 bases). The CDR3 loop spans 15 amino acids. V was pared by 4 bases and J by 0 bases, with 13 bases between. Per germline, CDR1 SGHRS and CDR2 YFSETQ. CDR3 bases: TGCGCCAGCAGCGGGCAGGGAGGGATGAACACTGAAGCTTTCTTT. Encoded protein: CASSGQGGMNTEAFF.

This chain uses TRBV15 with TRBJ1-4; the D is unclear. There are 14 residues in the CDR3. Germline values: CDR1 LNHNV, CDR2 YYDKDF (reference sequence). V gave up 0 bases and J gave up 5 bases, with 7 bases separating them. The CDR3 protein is CATSREYKNEKLFF. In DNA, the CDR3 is TGTGCCACCAGCAGAGAGTACAAGAATGAAAAACTGTTTTTT. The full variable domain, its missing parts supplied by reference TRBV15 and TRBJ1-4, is DAMVIQNPRYQVTQFGKPVTLSCSQTLNHNVMYWYQQKSSQAPKLLFHYYDKDFNNEADTPDNFQSRRPNTSFCFLDIRSPGLGDTAMYLCATSREYKNEKLFFGSGTQLSVL.

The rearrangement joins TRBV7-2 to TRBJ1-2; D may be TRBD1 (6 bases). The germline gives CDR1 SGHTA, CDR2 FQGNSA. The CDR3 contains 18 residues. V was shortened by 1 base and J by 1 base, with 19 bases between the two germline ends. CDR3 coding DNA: TGTGCCAGCAGCTTAGATGCGCCCCAGGGGTCCTATAACTATGGCTACACCTTC. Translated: CASSLDAPQGSYNYGYTF.

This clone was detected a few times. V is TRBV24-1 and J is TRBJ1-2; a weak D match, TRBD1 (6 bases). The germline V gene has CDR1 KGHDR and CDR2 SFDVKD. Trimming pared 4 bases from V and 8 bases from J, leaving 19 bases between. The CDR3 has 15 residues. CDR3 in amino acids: CATSDPNRAPRGYTF. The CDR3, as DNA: TGTGCCACCAGTGACCCTAACAGGGCCCCTCGAGGCTACACCTTC.

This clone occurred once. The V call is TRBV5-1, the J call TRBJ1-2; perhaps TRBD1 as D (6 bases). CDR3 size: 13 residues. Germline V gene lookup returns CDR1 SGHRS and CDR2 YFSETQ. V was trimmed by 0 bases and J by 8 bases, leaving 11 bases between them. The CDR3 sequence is CASSLGSDRGYTF. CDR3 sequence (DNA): TGCGCCAGCAGCTTGGGGTCCGACAGGGGCTACACCTTC.

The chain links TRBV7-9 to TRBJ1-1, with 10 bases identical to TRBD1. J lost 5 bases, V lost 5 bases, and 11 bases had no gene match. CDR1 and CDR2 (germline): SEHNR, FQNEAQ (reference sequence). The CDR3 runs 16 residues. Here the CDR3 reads CASSPNGGQGVTEAFF. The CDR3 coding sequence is TGTGCCAGCAGCCCGAACGGCGGACAGGGGGTTACTGAAGCTTTCTTT.

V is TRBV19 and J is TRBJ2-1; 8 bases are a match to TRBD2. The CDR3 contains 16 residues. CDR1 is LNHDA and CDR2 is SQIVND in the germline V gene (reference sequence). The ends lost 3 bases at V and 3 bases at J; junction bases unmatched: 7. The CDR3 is CASSIMTSGGYNEQFF. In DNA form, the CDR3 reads TGTGCCAGTAGTATTATGACCAGCGGGGGCTACAATGAGCAGTTCTTC.

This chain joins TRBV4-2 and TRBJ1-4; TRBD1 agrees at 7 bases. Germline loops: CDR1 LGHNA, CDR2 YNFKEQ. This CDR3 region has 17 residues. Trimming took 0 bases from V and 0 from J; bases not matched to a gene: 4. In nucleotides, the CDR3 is TGTGCCAGCAGCCAAGATAAGGGGGCGACAACTAATGAAAAACTGTTTTTT. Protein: CASSQDKGATTNEKLFF.

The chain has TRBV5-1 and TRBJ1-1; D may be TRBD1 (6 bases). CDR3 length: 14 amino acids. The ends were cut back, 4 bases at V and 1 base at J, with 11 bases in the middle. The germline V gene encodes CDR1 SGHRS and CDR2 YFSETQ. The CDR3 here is CASSITQGNTEAFF. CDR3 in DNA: TGCGCCAGCAGCATTACACAGGGGAACACTGAAGCTTTCTTT.

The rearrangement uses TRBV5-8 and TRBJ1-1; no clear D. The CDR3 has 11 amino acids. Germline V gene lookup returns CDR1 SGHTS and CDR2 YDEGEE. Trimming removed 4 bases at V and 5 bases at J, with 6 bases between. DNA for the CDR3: TGTGCCAGCAGCACCGGGACTGAAGCTTTCTTT. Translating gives CASSTGTEAFF.

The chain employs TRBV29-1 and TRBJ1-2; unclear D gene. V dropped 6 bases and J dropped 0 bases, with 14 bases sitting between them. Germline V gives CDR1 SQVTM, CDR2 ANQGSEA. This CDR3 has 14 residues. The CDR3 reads CSVNAQASNYGYTF. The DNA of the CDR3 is TGCAGCGTCAACGCGCAGGCTTCTAACTATGGCTACACCTTC.

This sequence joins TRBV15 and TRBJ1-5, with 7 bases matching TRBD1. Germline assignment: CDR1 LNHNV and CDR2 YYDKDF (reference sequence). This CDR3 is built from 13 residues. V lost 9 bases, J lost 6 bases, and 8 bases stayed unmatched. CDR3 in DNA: TGTGCCACGCAAGGTAGGGGGCCTCAGCCCCAGCATTTT. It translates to CATQGRGPQPQHF. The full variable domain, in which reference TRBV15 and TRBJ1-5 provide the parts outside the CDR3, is DAMVIQNPRYQVTQFGKPVTLSCSQTLNHNVMYWYQQKSSQAPKLLFHYYDKDFNNEADTPDNFQSRRPNTSFCFLDIRSPGLGDTAMYLCATQGRGPQPQHFGDGTRLSIL.

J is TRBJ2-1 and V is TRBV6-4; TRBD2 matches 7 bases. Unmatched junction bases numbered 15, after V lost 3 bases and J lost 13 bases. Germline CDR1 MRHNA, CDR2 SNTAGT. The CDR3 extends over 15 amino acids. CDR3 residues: CASSEQRDGYYFQFF. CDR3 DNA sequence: TGTGCCAGCAGTGAACAGCGGGACGGTTACTACTTTCAGTTCTTC.

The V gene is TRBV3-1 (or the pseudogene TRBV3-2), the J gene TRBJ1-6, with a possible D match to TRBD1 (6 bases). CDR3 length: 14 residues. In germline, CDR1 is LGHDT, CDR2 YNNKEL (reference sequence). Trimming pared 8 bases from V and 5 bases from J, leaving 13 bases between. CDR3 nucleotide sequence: TGTGCCAGCGGAAGGGGGGGGGATAATTCACCCCTCCACTTT. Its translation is CASGRGGDNSPLHF.

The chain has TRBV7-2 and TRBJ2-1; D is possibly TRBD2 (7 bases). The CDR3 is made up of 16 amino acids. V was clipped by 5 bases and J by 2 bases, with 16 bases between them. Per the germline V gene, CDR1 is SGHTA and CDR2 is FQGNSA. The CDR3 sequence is CASSRGPGGPYNEQFF. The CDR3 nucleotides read TGTGCCAGCAGCAGAGGACCCGGGGGGCCCTACAATGAGCAGTTCTTC.

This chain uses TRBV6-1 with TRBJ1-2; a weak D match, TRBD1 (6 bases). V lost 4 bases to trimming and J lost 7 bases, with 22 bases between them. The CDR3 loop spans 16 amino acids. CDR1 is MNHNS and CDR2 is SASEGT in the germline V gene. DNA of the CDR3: TGTGCCAGCAGTGGGAAGCGGAGTGGGGGCGGTTTTGGCTACACCTTC. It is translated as CASSGKRSGGGFGYTF.

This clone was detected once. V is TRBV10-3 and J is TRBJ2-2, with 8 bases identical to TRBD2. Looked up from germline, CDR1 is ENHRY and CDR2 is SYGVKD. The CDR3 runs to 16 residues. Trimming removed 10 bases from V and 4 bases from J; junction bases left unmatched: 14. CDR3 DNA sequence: TGTGCCAGTAGCACCGGACTAGCCGGAACCACCGGGGAGCTGTTTTTT. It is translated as CASSTGLAGTTGELFF.

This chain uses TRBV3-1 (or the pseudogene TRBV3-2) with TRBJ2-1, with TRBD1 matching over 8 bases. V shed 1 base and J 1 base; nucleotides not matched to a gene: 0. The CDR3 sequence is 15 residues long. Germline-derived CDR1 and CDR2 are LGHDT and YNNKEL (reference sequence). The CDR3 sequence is CASSQGDRSYNEQFF. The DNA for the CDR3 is TGTGCCAGCAGCCAAGGGGACAGGTCCTACAATGAGCAGTTCTTC.